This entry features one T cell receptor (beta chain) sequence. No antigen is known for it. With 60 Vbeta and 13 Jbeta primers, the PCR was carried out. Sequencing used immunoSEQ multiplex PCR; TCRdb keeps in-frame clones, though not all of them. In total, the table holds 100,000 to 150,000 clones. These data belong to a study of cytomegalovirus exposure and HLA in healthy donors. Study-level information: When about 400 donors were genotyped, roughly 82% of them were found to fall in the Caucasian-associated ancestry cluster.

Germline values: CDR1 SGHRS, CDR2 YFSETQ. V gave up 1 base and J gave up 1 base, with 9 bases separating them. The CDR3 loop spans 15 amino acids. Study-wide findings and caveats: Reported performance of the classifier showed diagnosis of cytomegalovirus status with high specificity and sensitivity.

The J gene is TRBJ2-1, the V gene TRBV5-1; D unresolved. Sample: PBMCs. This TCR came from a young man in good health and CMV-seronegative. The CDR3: CASSLSVNSYNEQFF. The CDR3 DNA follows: TGCGCCAGCAGCTTGTCGGTTAATTCCTACAATGAGCAGTTCTTC. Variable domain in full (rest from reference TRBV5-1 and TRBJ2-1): KAGVTQTPRYLIKTRGQQVTLSCSPISGHRSVSWYQQTPGQGLQFLFEYFSETQRNKGNFPGRFSGRQFSNSRSEMNVSTLELGDSALYLCASSLSVNSYNEQFFGPGTRLTVL.